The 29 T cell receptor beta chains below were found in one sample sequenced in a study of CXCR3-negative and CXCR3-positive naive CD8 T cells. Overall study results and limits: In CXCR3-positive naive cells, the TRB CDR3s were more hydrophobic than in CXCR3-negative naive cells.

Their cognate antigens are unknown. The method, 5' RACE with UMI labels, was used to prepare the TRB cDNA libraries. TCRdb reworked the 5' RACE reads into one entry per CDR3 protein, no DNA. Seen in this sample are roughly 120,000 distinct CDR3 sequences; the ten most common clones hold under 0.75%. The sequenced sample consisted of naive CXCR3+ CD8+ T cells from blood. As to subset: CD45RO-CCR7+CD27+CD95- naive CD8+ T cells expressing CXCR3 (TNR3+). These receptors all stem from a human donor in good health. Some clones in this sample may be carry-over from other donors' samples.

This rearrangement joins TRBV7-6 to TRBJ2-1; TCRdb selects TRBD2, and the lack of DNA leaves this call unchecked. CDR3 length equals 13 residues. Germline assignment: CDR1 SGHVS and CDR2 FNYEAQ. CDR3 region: CASSLSGPREQFF.

CDR3: CASRVGQGDYGYTF. The chain links TRBV10-1 to TRBJ1-2; the D call from TCRdb, TRBD1, cannot be confirmed without DNA. The CDR3 is 14 residues long. Germline CDR1 reads WNHNN; CDR2 reads SYGVQD (reference sequence).

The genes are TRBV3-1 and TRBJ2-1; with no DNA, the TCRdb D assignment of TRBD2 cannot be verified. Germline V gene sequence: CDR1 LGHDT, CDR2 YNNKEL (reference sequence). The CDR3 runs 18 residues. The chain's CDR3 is CASSQEIPLADSYNEQFF.

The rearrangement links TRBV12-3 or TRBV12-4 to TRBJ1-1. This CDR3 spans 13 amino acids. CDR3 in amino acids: CASSWDRNTEAFF.

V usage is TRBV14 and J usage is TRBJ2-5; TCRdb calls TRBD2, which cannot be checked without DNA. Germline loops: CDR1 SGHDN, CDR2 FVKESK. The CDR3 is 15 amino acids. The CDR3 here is CASSQGWASGRFQYF.

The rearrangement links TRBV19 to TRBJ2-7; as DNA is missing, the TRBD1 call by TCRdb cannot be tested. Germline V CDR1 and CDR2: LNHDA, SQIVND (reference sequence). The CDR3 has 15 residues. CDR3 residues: CASSIGGGRSYEQYF. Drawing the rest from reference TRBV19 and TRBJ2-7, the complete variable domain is DGGITQSPKYLFRKEGQNVTLSCEQNLNHDAMYWYRQDPGQGLRLIYYSQIVNDFQKGDIAEGYSVSREKKESFPLTVTSAQKNPTAFYLCASSIGGGRSYEQYFGPGTRLTVT.

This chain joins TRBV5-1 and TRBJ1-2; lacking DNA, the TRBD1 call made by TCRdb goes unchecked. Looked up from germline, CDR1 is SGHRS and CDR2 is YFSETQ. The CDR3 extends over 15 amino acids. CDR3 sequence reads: CASSLEQEPNYGYTF.

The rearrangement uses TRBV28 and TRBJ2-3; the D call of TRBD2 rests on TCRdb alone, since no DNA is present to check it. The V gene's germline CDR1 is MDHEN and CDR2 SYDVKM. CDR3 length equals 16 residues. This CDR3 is CASKEGGSFSTDTQYF.

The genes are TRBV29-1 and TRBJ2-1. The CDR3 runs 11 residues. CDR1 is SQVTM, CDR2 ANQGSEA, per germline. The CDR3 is CSDLSYNEQFF.

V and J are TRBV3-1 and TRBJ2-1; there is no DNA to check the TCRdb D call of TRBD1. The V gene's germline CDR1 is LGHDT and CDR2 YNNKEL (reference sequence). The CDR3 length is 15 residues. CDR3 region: CASSQRGQNWDEQFF.

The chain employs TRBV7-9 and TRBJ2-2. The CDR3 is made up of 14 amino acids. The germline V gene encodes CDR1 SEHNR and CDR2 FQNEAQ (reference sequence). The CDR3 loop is CASSLDYGTGELFF.

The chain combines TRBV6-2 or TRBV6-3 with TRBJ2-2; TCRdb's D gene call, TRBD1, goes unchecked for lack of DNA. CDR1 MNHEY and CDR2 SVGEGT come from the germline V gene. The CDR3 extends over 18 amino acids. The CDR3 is CASSYSSVVQGNTGELFF.

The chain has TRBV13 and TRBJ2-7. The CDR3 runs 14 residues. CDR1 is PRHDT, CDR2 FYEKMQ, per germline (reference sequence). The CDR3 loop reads CASSLLEISYEQYF. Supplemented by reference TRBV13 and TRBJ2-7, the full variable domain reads AAGVIQSPRHLIKEKRETATLKCYPIPRHDTVYWYQQGPGQDPQFLISFYEKMQSDKGSIPDRFSAQQFSDYHSELNMSSLELGDSALYFCASSLLEISYEQYFGPGTRLTVT.

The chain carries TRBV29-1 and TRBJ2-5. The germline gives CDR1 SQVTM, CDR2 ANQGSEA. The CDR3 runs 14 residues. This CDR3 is CSVEFAGYQETQYF.

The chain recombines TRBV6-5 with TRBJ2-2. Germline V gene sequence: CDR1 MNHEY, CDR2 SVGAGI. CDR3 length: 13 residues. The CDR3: CASSYEAVGELFF.

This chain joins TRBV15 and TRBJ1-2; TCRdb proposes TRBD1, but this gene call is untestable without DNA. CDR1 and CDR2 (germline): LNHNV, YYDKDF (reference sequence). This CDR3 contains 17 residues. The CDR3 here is CATSRVPGTGSDYGYTF. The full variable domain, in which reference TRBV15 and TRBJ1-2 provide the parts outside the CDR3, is DAMVIQNPRYQVTQFGKPVTLSCSQTLNHNVMYWYQQKSSQAPKLLFHYYDKDFNNEADTPDNFQSRRPNTSFCFLDIRSPGLGDTAMYLCATSRVPGTGSDYGYTFGSGTRLTVV.

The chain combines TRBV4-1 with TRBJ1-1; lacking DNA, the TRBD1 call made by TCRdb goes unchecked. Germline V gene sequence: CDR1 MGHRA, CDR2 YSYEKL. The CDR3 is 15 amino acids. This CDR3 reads CASSQDGGRVTEAFF.

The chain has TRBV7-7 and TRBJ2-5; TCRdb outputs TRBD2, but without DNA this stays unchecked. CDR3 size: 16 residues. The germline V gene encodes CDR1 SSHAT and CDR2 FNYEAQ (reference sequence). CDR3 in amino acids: CASSLEGLGGQETQYF.

The chain's CDR3 is CASSPGTDEGKLFF. The chain combines TRBV5-4 with TRBJ1-4; TCRdb selects TRBD1, and the lack of DNA leaves this call unchecked. CDR3 length equals 14 residues. CDR1 SGHNT and CDR2 YYREEE come from the germline V gene (reference sequence).

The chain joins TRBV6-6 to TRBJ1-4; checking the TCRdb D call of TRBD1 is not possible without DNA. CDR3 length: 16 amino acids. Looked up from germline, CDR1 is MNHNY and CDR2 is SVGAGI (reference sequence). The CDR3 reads CASSLLLGQVDEKLFF.

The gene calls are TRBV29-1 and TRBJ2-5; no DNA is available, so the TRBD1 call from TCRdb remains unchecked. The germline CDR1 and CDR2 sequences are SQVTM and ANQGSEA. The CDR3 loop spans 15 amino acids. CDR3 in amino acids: CSVVSDPVLQETQYF.

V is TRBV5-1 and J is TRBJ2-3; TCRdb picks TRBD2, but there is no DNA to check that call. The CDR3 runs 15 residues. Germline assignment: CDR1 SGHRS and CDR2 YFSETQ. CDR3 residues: CASSLASGGPDTQYF. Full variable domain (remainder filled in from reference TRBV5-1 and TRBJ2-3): KAGVTQTPRYLIKTRGQQVTLSCSPISGHRSVSWYQQTPGQGLQFLFEYFSETQRNKGNFPGRFSGRQFSNSRSEMNVSTLELGDSALYLCASSLASGGPDTQYFGPGTRLTVL.

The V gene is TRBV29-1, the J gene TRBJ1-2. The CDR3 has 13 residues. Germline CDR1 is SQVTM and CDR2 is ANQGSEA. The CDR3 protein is CSVRAHTNYGYTF. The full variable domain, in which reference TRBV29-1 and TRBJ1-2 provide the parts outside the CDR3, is SAVISQKPSRDICQRGTSLTIQCQVDSQVTMMFWYRQQPGQSLTLIATANQGSEATYESGFVIDKFPISRPNLTFSTLTVSNMSPEDSSIYLCSVRAHTNYGYTFGSGTRLTVV.

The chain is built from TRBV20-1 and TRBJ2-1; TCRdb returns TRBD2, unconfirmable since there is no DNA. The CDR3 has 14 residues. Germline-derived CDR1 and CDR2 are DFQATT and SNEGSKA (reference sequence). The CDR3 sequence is CSARLAGGRNEQFF.

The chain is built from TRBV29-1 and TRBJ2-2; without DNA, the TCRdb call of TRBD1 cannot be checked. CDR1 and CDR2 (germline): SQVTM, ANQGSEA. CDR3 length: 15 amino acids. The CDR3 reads CSVEEGSPSTGELFF.

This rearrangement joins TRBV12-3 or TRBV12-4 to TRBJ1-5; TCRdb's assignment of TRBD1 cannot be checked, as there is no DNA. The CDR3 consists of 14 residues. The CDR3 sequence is CASSEDSYYQPQRF.

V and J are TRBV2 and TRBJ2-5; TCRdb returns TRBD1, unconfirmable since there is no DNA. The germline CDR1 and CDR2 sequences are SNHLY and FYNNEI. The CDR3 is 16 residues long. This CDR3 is CATTGGTGATMGTQYF.

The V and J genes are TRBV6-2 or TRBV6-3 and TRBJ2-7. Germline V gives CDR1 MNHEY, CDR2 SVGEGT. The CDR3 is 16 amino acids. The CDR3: CASSENIAPSVDEQYF.

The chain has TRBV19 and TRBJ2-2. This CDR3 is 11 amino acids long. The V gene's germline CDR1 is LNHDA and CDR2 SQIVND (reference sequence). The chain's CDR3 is CASSSAGELFF.